This T cell receptor (beta chain) is drawn from a study of blood T cell repertoires in COVID-19. The overall study: The United States, Italy and Spain provided the acute and convalescent COVID-19 samples. Nucleic acid was either cDNA or gDNA, and it came from T cells, B-cell-depleted T cells, or PBMCs.

The CDR3 has 14 residues. Trimming took off 4 bases at V and 2 bases at J, with 12 bases between the two ends. CDR1 SGHRS and CDR2 YFSETQ come from the germline V gene. In the original workflow: Amplification of reference gene primers provided the estimated nucleated cell counts. Sequencing was performed with immunoSEQ multiplex PCR; in TCRdb, only in-frame clones are kept and a portion is missing. That table is the source of V, J and clone size, and D and trimming were worked out from the DNA. The sample records 120,000 to 150,000 clones, roughly 84% being singletons. This sequence originates from a human donor in a cohort sampled during active COVID-19. The rearrangement links TRBV5-1 to TRBJ1-2, with D perhaps matching TRBD1 (6 bases). Source material: peripheral blood. CDR3 coding DNA: TGCGCCAGCAGCCACAGGGATCAAAACTATGGCTACACCTTC. It is translated as CASSHRDQNYGYTF.